This TCR beta chain was identified in a study of blood T cell repertoires in COVID-19. At the level of the study: The cDNA or gDNA used as material had been derived from T cells, B-cell-depleted T cells, or PBMCs.

Using immunoSEQ multiplex PCR, the repertoire was profiled, and TCRdb retains in-frame clones only, with some absent. The sample holds 250,000 or so clones, 80% to 90% seen once. This receptor was identified in a man aged 55 to 70 with acute or convalescent COVID-19. Sequencing was done on a sample of peripheral blood.

In nucleotides, the CDR3 is TGTGCCTGGAGCTCCGGGACAGGGAAAGAGACCCAGTACTTC. Translated, it gives CAWSSGTGKETQYF. This sequence joins TRBV30 and TRBJ2-5, with TRBD1 matching 9 bases. The CDR3 sequence is 14 residues long. The V gene end was trimmed by 3 bases and the J gene end by 3 bases; junction bases not matched to a gene: 5. Germline CDR1 is GTSNPN and CDR2 is SVGIG (reference sequence).